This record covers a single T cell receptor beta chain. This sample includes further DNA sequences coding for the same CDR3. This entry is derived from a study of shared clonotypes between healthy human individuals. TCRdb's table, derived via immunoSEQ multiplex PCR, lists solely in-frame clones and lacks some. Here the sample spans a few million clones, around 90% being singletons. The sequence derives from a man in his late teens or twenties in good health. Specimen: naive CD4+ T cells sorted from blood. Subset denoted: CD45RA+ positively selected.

In DNA, the CDR3 is TGCGCCAGCAGCTCGACAGGGGGAACCTACGAGCAGTACTTC. Translating it yields CASSSTGGTYEQYF. The chain joins TRBV5-1 to TRBJ2-7, with 9 nucleotides matching TRBD1. The CDR3 runs to 14 residues. V dropped 3 bases and J dropped 2; count of bases not matched to a gene: 3. The germline V gene has CDR1 SGHRS and CDR2 YFSETQ.